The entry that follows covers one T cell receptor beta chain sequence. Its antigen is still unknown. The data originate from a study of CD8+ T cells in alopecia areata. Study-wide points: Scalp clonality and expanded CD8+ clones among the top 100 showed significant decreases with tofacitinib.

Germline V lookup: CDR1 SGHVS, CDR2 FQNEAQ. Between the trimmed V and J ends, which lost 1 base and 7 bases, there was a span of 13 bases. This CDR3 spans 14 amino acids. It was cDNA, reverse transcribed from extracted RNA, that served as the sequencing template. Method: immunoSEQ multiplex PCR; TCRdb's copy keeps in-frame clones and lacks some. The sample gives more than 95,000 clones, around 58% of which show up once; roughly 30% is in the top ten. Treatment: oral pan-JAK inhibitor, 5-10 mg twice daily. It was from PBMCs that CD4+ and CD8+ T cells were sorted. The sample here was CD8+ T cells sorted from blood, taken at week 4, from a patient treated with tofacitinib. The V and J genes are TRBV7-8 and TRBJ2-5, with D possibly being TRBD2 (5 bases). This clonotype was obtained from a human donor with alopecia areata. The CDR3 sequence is CASSLGGDVGTQYF. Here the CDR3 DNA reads TGTGCCAGCAGCTTAGGGGGAGATGTTGGGACCCAGTACTTC.